This T cell receptor (beta chain) was recorded in a study of Ad26.COV2.S vaccination and SARS-CoV-2 variants. The assay was immunoSEQ multiplex PCR, and TCRdb's table has in-frame clones only and misses some. The sample lists 440,000 or so clones, about 92% seen once, with approximately 1.7% in the top ten. Described treatment: 19 received Ad26.COV2.S at low or high dose, single or two shots; 5 received placebo; per-sample allocation not given. Sample collection was performed on day 63 after the first vaccine or placebo injection. The source is a person aged 18 to 59 who received the Ad26.COV2.S COVID-19 vaccine or a placebo. The material sequenced was peripheral blood, taken in a trial of Ad26.COV2.S vaccine versus placebo.

For the CDR3, the DNA is TGTGCCAGCACCCCCGTGGCAGATGAAAAACTGTTTTTT. Translating it yields CASTPVADEKLFF. V is TRBV7-9 and J is TRBJ1-4; no definite D call. V lost 7 bases, J lost 6 bases, and 12 bases lay in between. The CDR3 covers 13 residues. Looked up from germline, CDR1 is SEHNR and CDR2 is FQNEAQ (reference sequence).